This T cell receptor beta chain appears in the sequencing data of a study of cytomegalovirus exposure and HLA in healthy donors. Study results and caveats: Among TCR beta chains, those listed as cytomegalovirus-associated numbered about 150.

The CDR3 totals 15 residues. V lost 4 bases to trimming and J lost 5 bases, with 19 bases between them. CDR1 and CDR2 (germline): SGHRS, YFSETQ. Note on this clone: What it recognizes is unknown.

The PCR employed 60 Vbeta primers together with 13 Jbeta primers. The method was immunoSEQ multiplex PCR; TCRdb's version includes in-frame clones alone and lacks a portion of them. Here the sample table reports roughly 79,000 clones. The sample taken for sequencing was PBMCs. The clonotype originates from a man aged 30-40 years in good health and CMV-seronegative. V usage is TRBV5-1 and J usage is TRBJ2-7; D is perhaps TRBD2 (6 bases). For the CDR3, the DNA is TGCGCCAGCAGCCTTTGGGGCGGGAATACGCACGAGCAGTACTTC. This gives the protein CASSLWGGNTHEQYF.